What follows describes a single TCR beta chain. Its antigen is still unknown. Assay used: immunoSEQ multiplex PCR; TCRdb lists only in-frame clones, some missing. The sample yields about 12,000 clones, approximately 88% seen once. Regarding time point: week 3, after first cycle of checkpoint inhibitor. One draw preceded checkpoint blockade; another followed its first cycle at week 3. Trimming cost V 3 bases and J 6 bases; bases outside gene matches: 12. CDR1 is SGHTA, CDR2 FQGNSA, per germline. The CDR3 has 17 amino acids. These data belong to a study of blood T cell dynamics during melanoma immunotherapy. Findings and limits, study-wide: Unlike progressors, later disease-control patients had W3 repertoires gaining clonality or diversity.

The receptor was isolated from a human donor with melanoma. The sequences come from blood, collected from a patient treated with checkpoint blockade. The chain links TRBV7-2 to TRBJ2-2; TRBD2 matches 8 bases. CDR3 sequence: CASSLQFGLAGAGELFF. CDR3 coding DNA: TGTGCCAGCAGCTTGCAATTTGGACTAGCTGGCGCCGGGGAGCTGTTTTTT.